This is a list of T cell receptor beta chains from one sample in a study of T cell changes during pregnancy in multiple sclerosis. The repertoire was sequenced with immunoSEQ multiplex PCR; TCRdb's copy has only in-frame clones and lacks some. The sample carries some 51,000 clones, about 93% recorded once. The sequencing used CD4+ T cells from peripheral blood mononuclear cells, collected in the first trimester of pregnancy. These receptors were taken from a female donor with multiple sclerosis, enrolled in a pregnancy study. Each CDR3 is given with its conserved first and last residue. D genes are given only for firm matches. A row's size may be missing; if present it is once, few, many or a size class.

v_call,d_call,clone_size,j_call,cdr3_aa,cdr3_nt
TRBV6-6,-,-,TRBJ2-4,CASRRAGPENIQYF,TGTGCCAGCAGGCGGGCAGGTCCCGAAAACATTCAGTACTTC
TRBV10-3,TRBD1,-,TRBJ1-5,CAAGTDSNQPQHF,TGTGCCGCAGGGACAGATAGCAATCAGCCCCAGCATTTT
TRBV10-2,TRBD1,-,TRBJ1-5,CASRKTGINQPQHF,TGCGCCAGCAGGAAGACAGGGATCAATCAGCCCCAGCATTTT
TRBV7-9,-,once,TRBJ2-7,CASSRTTTYEQYF,TGTGCCAGCAGCCGGACTACGACCTACGAGCAGTACTTC
TRBV4-2,TRBD2,-,TRBJ2-1,CASSQGGLPGYNEQFF,TGTGCCAGCAGCCAAGGGGGACTACCGGGCTACAATGAGCAGTTCTTC
TRBV25-1,TRBD1,-,TRBJ1-3,CASSEHRGPGSGNTIYF,TGTGCCAGCAGTGAGCACAGGGGGCCAGGCTCTGGAAACACCATATATTTT
TRBV5-4,-,-,TRBJ2-1,CASSLAAGRGPYNEQFF,TGTGCCAGCAGCTTGGCGGCGGGGCGGGGCCCCTACAATGAGCAGTTCTTC
TRBV11-2,-,-,TRBJ2-5,CASSSRTGETQYF,TGTGCCAGCAGCTCCCGTACCGGGGAGACCCAGTACTTC
TRBV7-9,-,-,TRBJ1-5,CASSQENSNQPQHF,TGTGCCAGCAGCCAAGAGAATAGCAATCAGCCCCAGCATTTT
TRBV6-5,TRBD2,-,TRBJ2-1,CASSPGTSGSNEQFF,TGTGCCAGCAGCCCCGGGACTAGCGGCTCTAATGAGCAGTTCTTC
TRBV5-1,-,-,TRBJ2-1,CASSQPPMSQKRYNEQFF,TGCGCCAGCAGCCAACCCCCGATGTCCCAAAAGAGGTACAATGAGCAGTTCTTC
TRBV4-1,TRBD1,-,TRBJ1-6,CASSQEPSGRGNSPLHF,TGCGCCAGCAGCCAAGAACCCTCCGGCAGGGGGAATTCACCCCTCCACTTT
TRBV29-1,-,-,TRBJ1-1,CSVTNRRTEAFF,TGCAGCGTTACAAACAGGCGTACTGAAGCTTTCTTT
TRBV2,-,once,TRBJ2-1,CAILLPSTGNEQFF,TGTGCCATCTTACTCCCAAGTACAGGGAACGAGCAGTTCTTC
TRBV7-6,TRBD2,once,TRBJ2-5,CASSAAGGGQETQYF,TGTGCCAGCAGCGCCGCGGGGGGGGGCCAAGAGACCCAGTACTTC
TRBV6-1,TRBD1,-,TRBJ2-7,CASSVTGTVLYEQYF,TGTGCCAGCAGTGTTACCGGGACAGTGCTCTACGAGCAGTACTTC
TRBV5-6,-,-,TRBJ1-2,CASSINYGYTF,TGTGCCAGCAGCATAAACTATGGCTACACCTTC
TRBV7-2,TRBD2,-,TRBJ2-3,CASSWGLGTDTQYF,TGTGCCAGCAGCTGGGGACTAGGCACAGATACGCAGTATTTT
TRBV5-6,-,-,TRBJ2-1,CASSFYGGLGEQFF,TGTGCCAGCAGCTTCTACGGGGGGCTAGGGGAGCAGTTCTTC
TRBV27,-,-,TRBJ2-4,CASSLSWRVKNIQYF,TGTGCCAGCAGTTTATCGTGGAGGGTCAAAAACATTCAGTACTTC
TRBV5-1,TRBD2,-,TRBJ2-3,CASSSGLAGTDTQYF,TGCGCCAGCAGCTCGGGACTAGCGGGGACAGATACGCAGTATTTT
TRBV30,-,-,TRBJ2-7,CAWMQGGYEQYF,TGTGCCTGGATGCAGGGCGGCTACGAGCAGTACTTC